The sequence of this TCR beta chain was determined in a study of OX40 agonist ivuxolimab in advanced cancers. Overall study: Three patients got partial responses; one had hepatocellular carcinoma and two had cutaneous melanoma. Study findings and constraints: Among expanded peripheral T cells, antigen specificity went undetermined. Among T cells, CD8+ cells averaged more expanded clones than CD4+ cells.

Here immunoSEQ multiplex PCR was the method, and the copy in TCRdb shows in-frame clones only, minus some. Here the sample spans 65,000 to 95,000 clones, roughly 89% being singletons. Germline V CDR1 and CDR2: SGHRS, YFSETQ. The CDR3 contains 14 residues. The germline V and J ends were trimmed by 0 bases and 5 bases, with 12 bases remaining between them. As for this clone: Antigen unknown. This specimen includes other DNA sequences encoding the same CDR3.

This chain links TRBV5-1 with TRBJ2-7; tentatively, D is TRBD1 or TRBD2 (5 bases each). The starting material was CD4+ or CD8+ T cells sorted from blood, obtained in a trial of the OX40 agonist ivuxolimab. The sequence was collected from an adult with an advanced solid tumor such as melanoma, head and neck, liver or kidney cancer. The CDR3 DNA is TGCGCCAGCAGCTTGGGGGGGAGTGGCAACGAGCAGTACTTC. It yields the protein CASSLGGSGNEQYF.